Presented here are 22 T cell receptor beta chains from one specimen sequenced in a study of T cells in Graves' hyperthyroidism and ophthalmopathy. TCR beta CDR3 sequences were amplified from RNA transcripts. Researchers ran a first-round RT-PCR on the TCR CDR3 using the HTBI primer set. TCRdb recomputed calls from the multiplex PCR reads with MiXCR, one row per CDR3 protein. The repertoire consists of over 450,000 distinct CDR3 sequences, with roughly 14% occurring once and the leading ten covering 15% to 20%. Sequencing used blood. These TCRs come from a woman aged 18-35 years with Graves' hyperthyroidism.

The chain has TRBV6-8 and TRBJ1-5; D gene unclear. Germline V gene lookup returns CDR1 MNHGY and CDR2 SAAAGT. The CDR3 sequence is 14 residues long. V lost 5 bases to trimming and J lost 8 bases, with 16 bases between them. The CDR3 DNA follows: TGTGCCAGCAGTCCCCGACTCCCTCCCGAGCCCCAGCATTTT. Translated: CASSPRLPPEPQHF.

This clonotype was seen many times. V usage is TRBV10-3 and J usage is TRBJ2-3, with 16 bases lining up with TRBD2. V dropped 6 bases and J dropped 2; count of bases not matched to a gene: 5. The CDR3 contains 17 residues. Germline CDR1 is ENHRY and CDR2 is SYGVKD. In nucleotides, the CDR3 is TGTGCCATCAGCACCGGGACTAGCGGGAGGGCCACAGATACGCAGTATTTT. Translating gives CAISTGTSGRATDTQYF.

In its sample, this clonotype was seen many times. The chain joins TRBV27 to TRBJ2-1, with TRBD1 matching 7 bases. CDR1 and CDR2 from the germline V gene are MNHEY and SMNVEV (reference sequence). The J segment lost 1 base and the V segment lost 8 bases, leaving 8 bases of the junction unmatched. This CDR3 spans 15 amino acids. CDR3 bases: TGTGCCAGCTACGCAGACAGGGCGTCCTACAATGAGCAGTTCTTC. It codes for CASYADRASYNEQFF.

This clonotype appeared a single time. This chain links TRBV5-4 with TRBJ2-3; 9 bases fit TRBD2. Germline CDR1 and CDR2: SGHNT and YYREEE (reference sequence). Trimming took 6 bases from V and 4 from J; bases not matched to a gene: 12. This CDR3 is built from 16 residues. DNA of the CDR3: TGTGCCAGCAAACCGTGGGCTAGCGGGAACCCAGATACGCAGTATTTT. This gives the protein CASKPWASGNPDTQYF.

This clonotype was seen a few times. The rearrangement joins TRBV20-1 to TRBJ2-1; 8 nucleotides line up with TRBD2. Germline values: CDR1 DFQATT, CDR2 SNEGSKA (reference sequence). The ends lost 3 bases at V and 5 bases at J; junction bases unmatched: 3. This CDR3 contains 13 residues. As DNA, the CDR3 is TGCAGTGCTAGCGGGAGGGCCAACAATGAGCAGTTCTTC. Translating it yields CSASGRANNEQFF.

As DNA, the CDR3 is TGCAGTGCTTCCGGGACCGCGAACACTGAAGCTTTCTTT. Its protein product is CSASGTANTEAFF. This rearrangement joins TRBV20-1 to TRBJ1-1, with D maybe TRBD1 (5 bases). Trimming shortened V by 5 bases and J by 1 base, and 11 bases separated the two germline ends. Germline V gene data show CDR1 as DFQATT and CDR2 as SNEGSKA (reference sequence). This CDR3 is 13 amino acids long.

This clonotype was seen many times. The CDR3 nucleotides read TGTGCCAGCAGCCCCCGGACTGAAGCTTTCTTT. Translating it yields CASSPRTEAFF. This chain joins TRBV2 and TRBJ1-1; no clear D. Trimming took 6 bases from V and 5 from J, leaving 7 bases between them. From germline, CDR1 is SNHLY and CDR2 FYNNEI. The length of the CDR3 is 11 residues.

This clonotype was counted ten times or more. The chain uses TRBV29-1 and TRBJ2-3; D unresolved. The V and J ends lost 6 bases and 2 bases respectively, with 18 bases between them. This CDR3 spans 15 amino acids. Germline CDR1 and CDR2: SQVTM and ANQGSEA. CDR3 sequence: CSVMRKKSNTDTQYF. The CDR3 DNA sequence: TGCAGCGTCATGAGAAAGAAGAGCAACACAGATACGCAGTATTTT.

This rearrangement joins TRBV7-6 to TRBJ1-3; 9 nucleotides agree with TRBD1. CDR3 length: 18 amino acids. Germline loops: CDR1 SGHVS, CDR2 FNYEAQ. Trimming took 4 bases from V and 0 from J; bases not matched to a gene: 10. The CDR3 loop reads CASSWAAGQGNSGNTIYF. In DNA, the CDR3 is TGTGCCAGCAGCTGGGCCGCGGGACAGGGTAACTCTGGAAACACCATATATTTT.

This clonotype was recorded many times. The genes are TRBV12-3 or TRBV12-4 and TRBJ1-1; no firm D call. V gave up 0 bases and J gave up 6 bases, with 8 bases separating them. The length of the CDR3 is 13 residues. CDR3 DNA sequence: TGTGCCAGCAGTTTAGCGCTAAACCCTGAAGCTTTCTTT. Its protein product is CASSLALNPEAFF.

This clonotype was seen only a few times. V gene TRBV7-9 combines with J gene TRBJ1-5; TRBD1 agrees at 7 bases. Germline V lookup: CDR1 SEHNR, CDR2 FQNEAQ (reference sequence). J lost 7 bases, V lost 1 base, and 7 bases had no gene match. This CDR3 region has 15 residues. Here the CDR3 DNA reads TGTGCCAGCAGCTTAGATGAGGGGGCACAGCAGCCCCAGCATTTT. Protein: CASSLDEGAQQPQHF.

V is TRBV9 and J is TRBJ2-7; a possible D gene is TRBD1 (6 bases). The germline V gene has CDR1 SGDLS and CDR2 YYNGEE. The CDR3 is 15 residues long. Trimming removed 0 bases at V and 3 bases at J, with 13 bases between. The DNA for the CDR3 is TGTGCCAGCAGCGTAGTAAGGCAGGGGTACTACGAGCAGTACTTC. This translates into CASSVVRQGYYEQYF.

The chain joins TRBV28 to TRBJ2-2; D is perhaps TRBD1 (6 bases). This CDR3 contains 15 residues. Trimming stripped 2 bases from V and 4 bases from J, with 11 bases between. Germline V gene lookup returns CDR1 MDHEN and CDR2 SYDVKM. CDR3 in amino acids: CASSLMRGFTGELFF. The CDR3 nucleotides are TGTGCCAGCAGTTTAATGAGGGGGTTCACCGGGGAGCTGTTTTTT. Based on the CDR3 plus reference TRBV28 and TRBJ2-2, the full variable domain is DVKVTQSSRYLVKRTGEKVFLECVQDMDHENMFWYRQDPGLGLRLIYFSYDVKMKEKGDIPEGYSVSREKKERFSLILESASTNQTSMYLCASSLMRGFTGELFFGEGSRLTVL.

V gene TRBV27 combines with J gene TRBJ1-1, with TRBD1 matching 8 bases. The J segment lost 3 bases and the V segment lost 3 bases, leaving 3 bases of the junction unmatched. CDR1 and CDR2 (germline): MNHEY, SMNVEV (reference sequence). The CDR3 contains 14 residues. The CDR3 bases are TGTGCCAGCAGTTTGAACAGGGGGGACACTGAAGCTTTCTTT. It translates to CASSLNRGDTEAFF.

This clonotype came up many times. The chain is built from TRBV24-1 and TRBJ2-1; 10 bases fit TRBD2. CDR1 KGHDR and CDR2 SFDVKD come from the germline V gene. CDR3 length equals 16 residues. V lost 3 bases and J lost 6; bases outside the gene matches: 7. The CDR3 coding sequence is TGTGCCACCAGTGATCTCGCTAGCGGGAGACCCAATGAGCAGTTCTTC. The encoded protein is CATSDLASGRPNEQFF.

This clonotype was seen only a few times. The chain links TRBV27 to TRBJ1-5; D is unclear. The germline V gene has CDR1 MNHEY and CDR2 SMNVEV (reference sequence). The length of the CDR3 is 13 residues. Trimming removed 2 bases at V and 6 bases at J, with 8 bases between. DNA for the CDR3: TGTGCCAGCAGTTTAAAGTATGGTCAGCCCCAGCATTTT. The encoded protein is CASSLKYGQPQHF.

This clonotype was picked up many times. This sequence joins TRBV29-1 and TRBJ1-1; 7 nucleotides match TRBD1. The CDR3 is made up of 13 amino acids. Unmatched junction bases numbered 8, after V lost 6 bases and J lost 4 bases. CDR1 and CDR2 (germline): SQVTM, ANQGSEA. CDR3 nucleotide sequence: TGCAGCGTCCGACAGGGTGGGGGCACTGAAGCTTTCTTT. As protein: CSVRQGGGTEAFF.

The table lists this clonotype with many counts. This chain links TRBV7-9 with TRBJ2-7; the D is unclear. The V end lost 6 bases, the J end lost 2 bases, and 14 bases lay between the germline ends. Germline loops: CDR1 SEHNR, CDR2 FQNEAQ (reference sequence). This CDR3 has 14 residues. CDR3 DNA: TGTGCCAGCAGGTCAGCCGGGTCTACCTACGAGCAGTACTTC. Residues: CASRSAGSTYEQYF.

This clonotype showed up just a few times. The chain couples TRBV7-3 to TRBJ1-1, with 8 bases lining up with TRBD1. The V segment lost 5 bases and the J segment 4 bases; nucleotides outside the gene matches: 3. CDR3 length equals 13 residues. Per the germline V gene, CDR1 is SGHTA and CDR2 is FQGTGA. This CDR3 reads CASSNRGSTEAFF. CDR3 coding DNA: TGTGCCAGCAGCAACAGGGGGAGCACTGAAGCTTTCTTT.

The chain has TRBV12-3 or TRBV12-4 and TRBJ2-1, with 14 positions matching TRBD2. The CDR3 totals 16 residues. The trim removed 6 bases at V and 6 bases at J, leaving 7 bases unmatched. CDR3 region: CASSEPGLAGVNEQFF. The CDR3 bases are TGTGCCAGCAGCGAACCGGGACTAGCGGGAGTCAATGAGCAGTTCTTC.

Ten or more counts support this clonotype. The rearrangement links TRBV19 to TRBJ2-6; D not certain. The V gene's germline CDR1 is LNHDA and CDR2 SQIVND (reference sequence). The CDR3 contains 14 residues. Trimming removed 4 bases from V and 0 bases from J, with 4 bases in between. The CDR3 reads CASSTSSGANVLTF. The CDR3 DNA sequence: TGTGCCAGTAGTACTAGCTCTGGGGCCAACGTCCTGACTTTC.

CDR3 nucleotide sequence: TGTGCCAGCAGCCTGTGGGGGCAGAATGAGCAGTTCTTC. Protein product: CASSLWGQNEQFF. The chain recombines TRBV9 with TRBJ2-1; D might be TRBD1 (6 bases). From germline, CDR1 is SGDLS and CDR2 YYNGEE. V dropped 4 bases and J dropped 7 bases, with 12 bases sitting between them. The CDR3 runs 13 residues.